The 32 T cell receptor beta chains presented below share a single source sample, sequenced in a study of T cells in Graves' hyperthyroidism and ophthalmopathy. Amplification of TCR beta CDR3 regions used RNA as the template. The HTBI primer set was used in a first-round RT-PCR of the TCR CDR3. TCRdb passed the multiplex PCR reads through MiXCR, listing each CDR3 protein once. The table lists about 460,000 distinct CDR3 sequences, around a fifth of them singletons. The sample was blood. The origin of the receptors is a woman between 65 and 79 years old with Graves' ophthalmopathy.

This clonotype was detected many times. This sequence joins TRBV6-2 or TRBV6-3 and TRBJ2-7; no definite D call. Germline V gives CDR1 MNHEY, CDR2 SVGEGT. The CDR3 has 15 amino acids. V was cut by 6 bases and J by 1 base, with 16 bases left in between. The chain's CDR3 is CASSPILARSYEQYF. The CDR3 DNA reads as TGTGCCAGCAGCCCCATCCTGGCGAGGTCCTACGAGCAGTACTTC.

This clonotype has just a few counts. The chain employs TRBV12-3 or TRBV12-4 and TRBJ1-6; D remains ambiguous. This CDR3 region has 13 residues. Trimming cost V 6 bases and J 7 bases, with 10 bases left between them. The CDR3 protein is CASRKMSNSPLHF. The CDR3, as DNA: TGTGCCAGCAGAAAAATGTCGAATTCACCCCTCCACTTT.

This clonotype has at least ten counts. The rearrangement links TRBV7-3 to TRBJ2-7; 7 positions match TRBD1. With 0 bases clipped from V and 0 bases from J, the junction kept 2 bases outside the gene matches. Germline V gives CDR1 SGHTA, CDR2 FQGTGA. The CDR3 runs to 15 residues. CDR3 DNA: TGTGCCAGCAGCTTAACACGGGACAGCTCCTACGAGCAGTACTTC. This codes for CASSLTRDSSYEQYF. The full variable domain, in which reference TRBV7-3 and TRBJ2-7 provide the parts outside the CDR3, is GAGVSQTPSNKVTEKGKYVELRCDPISGHTALYWYRQSLGQGPEFLIYFQGTGAADDSGLPNDRFFAVRPEGSVSTLKIQRTERGDSAVYLCASSLTRDSSYEQYFGPGTRLTVT.

This clonotype has only a few counts. This rearrangement joins TRBV10-3 to TRBJ2-1, with 9 bases that match TRBD2. Germline lookup yields CDR1 ENHRY and CDR2 SYGVKD. The CDR3 totals 16 residues. Trimming at V came to 11 bases and at J to 0 bases, leaving 11 bases not matched to a gene. The chain's CDR3 is CAPTSGRFSSYNEQFF. The CDR3 DNA reads as TGTGCCCCCACGAGCGGGAGGTTTAGCTCCTACAATGAGCAGTTCTTC.

This clonotype was seen a few times. The chain uses TRBV27 and TRBJ1-5, with D perhaps matching TRBD1 (6 bases). Trimming shortened V by 2 bases and J by 0 bases, and 11 bases separated the two germline ends. This CDR3 is 16 amino acids long. CDR1 and CDR2 (germline): MNHEY, SMNVEV (reference sequence). The CDR3 nucleotides read TGTGCCAGCAGTTTACAGGGAGGGGGTAGCAATCAGCCCCAGCATTTT. Its translation: CASSLQGGGSNQPQHF.

The chain combines TRBV4-1 with TRBJ2-2, with D perhaps given as TRBD1 or TRBD2 (5 bases each). CDR1 is MGHRA, CDR2 YSYEKL, per germline. This CDR3 has 14 amino acids. The V end lost 4 bases, the J end lost 6 bases, and 12 bases lay between the germline ends. The CDR3 nucleotides read TGCGCCAGCAGCCGGGGGATCTACCCCGGGGAGCTGTTTTTT. It is translated as CASSRGIYPGELFF.

This clonotype was observed a few times. The rearrangement links TRBV6-5 to TRBJ2-6; perhaps TRBD2 as D (6 bases). This CDR3 is built from 18 residues. Germline V gene sequence: CDR1 MNHEY, CDR2 SVGAGI. V lost 5 bases to trimming and J lost 3 bases, with 20 bases between them. The CDR3 DNA is TGTGCCAGCAGTCACCTGCCCGCGGGAACCTTTGGGGCCAACGTCCTGACTTTC. Its translation is CASSHLPAGTFGANVLTF.

In its sample, this clonotype was seen a few times. The chain links TRBV11-2 to TRBJ2-4; TRBD2 agrees at 8 bases. Germline trimming cut 1 base from V and 4 bases from J; bases unmatched to any gene: 6. The germline gives CDR1 SGHAT, CDR2 FQNNGV. The CDR3 runs 16 residues. CDR3 coding DNA: TGTGCCAGCAGCTTAGGGGTTAGCGGGACTAAAAACATTCAGTACTTC. Its translation is CASSLGVSGTKNIQYF.

The chain combines TRBV9 with TRBJ1-1, with TRBD1 identical over 7 bases. The CDR3 length is 15 residues. Germline lookup yields CDR1 SGDLS and CDR2 YYNGEE. The V segment lost 0 bases and the J segment 4 bases; nucleotides outside the gene matches: 6. The DNA for the CDR3 is TGTGCCAGCAGCGTAGGACAGGGCATCGGCACTGAAGCTTTCTTT. Its protein product is CASSVGQGIGTEAFF.

The table lists this clonotype with a few counts. This chain connects TRBV24-1 to TRBJ2-2; 13 bases align to TRBD2. J lost 0 bases, V lost 3 bases, and 12 bases had no gene match. Per the germline V gene, CDR1 is KGHDR and CDR2 is SFDVKD. This CDR3 contains 21 residues. The CDR3 DNA reads as TGTGCCACCAGTGATCCAGGACTAGCGGGAGTTTTTACCGCGAACACCGGGGAGCTGTTTTTT. Translation gives CATSDPGLAGVFTANTGELFF.

This clonotype came up once. The V gene is TRBV29-1, the J gene TRBJ2-2; TRBD1 matches 8 bases. The CDR3 runs to 14 residues. The J segment lost 4 bases and the V segment lost 7 bases, leaving 8 bases of the junction unmatched. Germline loops: CDR1 SQVTM, CDR2 ANQGSEA. The CDR3 is CSAMDRAGTGELFF. CDR3 coding DNA: TGCAGCGCCATGGACAGGGCGGGCACCGGGGAGCTGTTTTTT.

This clonotype occurred a few times. The rearrangement joins TRBV30 to TRBJ2-5; 7 bases match TRBD1. With 2 bases clipped from V and 1 base from J, the junction kept 13 bases outside the gene matches. The CDR3 spans 17 residues. CDR1 and CDR2 (germline): GTSNPN, SVGIG (reference sequence). In DNA form, the CDR3 reads TGTGCCTGGAGTACAGGGGTAGGGGGCAGCGTCCAAGAGACCCAGTACTTC. It specifies CAWSTGVGGSVQETQYF.

Only a few counts were recorded for this clonotype. The chain uses TRBV6-6 and TRBJ2-5, with 8 positions matching TRBD1. The CDR3 spans 15 residues. J lost 5 bases, V lost 2 bases, and 7 bases had no gene match. Per the germline V gene, CDR1 is MNHNY and CDR2 is SVGAGI (reference sequence). As DNA, the CDR3 is TGTGCCAGCAGTTACCCACCGGGGACAGGCGAGACCCAGTACTTC. Encoded protein: CASSYPPGTGETQYF.

The J gene is TRBJ1-2, the V gene TRBV15; D is ambiguous. Germline CDR1 reads LNHNV; CDR2 reads YYDKDF (reference sequence). Trimming stripped 0 bases from V and 8 bases from J, with 10 bases between. The CDR3 is 13 amino acids. CDR3 sequence reads: CATSRERWTGYTF. The CDR3 nucleotides are TGTGCCACCAGCAGAGAGAGGTGGACGGGCTACACCTTC.

The chain carries TRBV9 and TRBJ1-1; 7 bases are a match to TRBD1. This CDR3 comprises 14 residues. From germline, CDR1 is SGDLS and CDR2 YYNGEE. V lost 3 bases and J lost 1; bases outside the gene matches: 3. The CDR3 bases are TGTGCCAGCAGCGGACAGGGCCAGAACACTGAAGCTTTCTTT. It translates to CASSGQGQNTEAFF.

This clonotype was detected only a few times. For the CDR3, the DNA is TGTGCCAGCACCCCCAGGGCAGGGGGCTCAGCCGGGGAGCTGTTTTTT. Its translation: CASTPRAGGSAGELFF. The chain couples TRBV12-3 or TRBV12-4 to TRBJ2-2; 8 bases fit TRBD1. This CDR3 is built from 16 residues. V shed 7 bases and J 6 bases; nucleotides not matched to a gene: 13.

The V gene is TRBV5-6, the J gene TRBJ2-7; D is ambiguous. This CDR3 has 14 amino acids. V was cut by 3 bases and J by 0 bases, with 10 bases left in between. Germline CDR1 and CDR2: SGHDT and YYEEEE. The DNA for the CDR3 is TGTGCCAGCAGCTCGACACCTACCTCCTACGAGCAGTACTTC. This encodes CASSSTPTSYEQYF.

V and J are TRBV12-3 or TRBV12-4 and TRBJ1-5, with TRBD1 matching over 10 bases. Trimming removed 10 bases from V and 7 bases from J; junction bases left unmatched: 13. This CDR3 has 15 residues. This chain's CDR3 is CATSWDRGGEQPQHF. CDR3 in DNA: TGTGCCACTTCTTGGGACAGGGGAGGAGAGCAGCCCCAGCATTTT.

The chain employs TRBV5-1 and TRBJ2-7; no definite D call. The germline gives CDR1 SGHRS, CDR2 YFSETQ. V gave up 4 bases and J gave up 5 bases, with 7 bases separating them. The CDR3 extends over 11 amino acids. The CDR3 protein is CASSTSNEQYF. Here the CDR3 DNA reads TGCGCCAGCAGCACGAGTAACGAGCAGTACTTC.

The rearrangement links TRBV18 to TRBJ2-1; TRBD1 is a possible D gene (5 bases). Trimming removed 4 bases from V and 5 bases from J, with 12 bases in between. Germline V CDR1 and CDR2: KGHSH, LQKENI. This CDR3 is 14 amino acids long. This chain's CDR3 is CASSRDWGDNEQFF. In DNA form, the CDR3 reads TGTGCCAGCTCACGGGATTGGGGCGACAATGAGCAGTTCTTC.

This clonotype was seen more than once but under ten times. This sequence joins TRBV20-1 and TRBJ2-3; no definite D call. CDR3 length: 11 amino acids. CDR1 is DFQATT, CDR2 SNEGSKA, per germline (reference sequence). The DNA for the CDR3 is TGCAGGGCCCCACCGGCAGATACGCAGTATTTT. It specifies CRAPPADTQYF.

In nucleotides, the CDR3 is TGTGCCAGCAGCTTGGGAGGGGCTAGATTTGGGGACACAGATACGCAGTATTTT. The encoded protein is CASSLGGARFGDTDTQYF. This chain links TRBV5-4 with TRBJ2-3; TRBD1 or TRBD2 may be the D gene (5 bases each). The CDR3 covers 18 residues. Per germline, CDR1 SGHNT and CDR2 YYREEE (reference sequence). V gave up 0 bases and J gave up 2 bases, with 19 bases separating them.

The V gene is TRBV27, the J gene TRBJ2-7, with D perhaps TRBD2 (6 bases). V lost 5 bases to trimming and J lost 3 bases, with 11 bases between them. This CDR3 is built from 13 residues. The germline gives CDR1 MNHEY, CDR2 SMNVEV (reference sequence). Here the CDR3 reads CASSAGSIYEQYF. The CDR3 nucleotides read TGTGCCAGCAGTGCCGGGAGCATCTACGAGCAGTACTTC.

For the CDR3, the DNA is TGCAGCGGGATGGACAGGTCCTCCTACAATGAGCAGTTCTTC. The encoded protein is CSGMDRSSYNEQFF. The rearrangement joins TRBV29-1 to TRBJ2-1; 7 bases agree with TRBD1. Germline-derived CDR1 and CDR2 are SQVTM and ANQGSEA. CDR3 length: 14 amino acids. Losses at the gene ends were 7 bases for V and 0 bases for J; bases not matched to a gene: 6.

This clonotype was counted a few times. A read error may account for a junction end that differs from germline. The chain combines TRBV20-1 with TRBJ2-3, with D maybe TRBD2 (6 bases). CDR3 size: 13 residues. Germline CDR1 DFQATT, CDR2 SNEGSKA (reference sequence). DNA of the CDR3: TGCAGTGCCAGAGGGCGGGATACAGATACGCAGTATTTT. Its translation is CSARGRDTDTQYF.

The J gene is TRBJ2-2, the V gene TRBV11-1, with 7 positions matching TRBD1. J was trimmed by 5 bases and V by 5 bases; bases with no gene match: 8. The length of the CDR3 is 15 residues. The germline V gene encodes CDR1 SGHAT and CDR2 FQDESV (reference sequence). The CDR3: CASSTGQAETGELFF. The CDR3 DNA is TGTGCCAGCAGCACCGGACAGGCGGAGACCGGGGAGCTGTTTTTT.

This clonotype was recorded at least ten times. Germline is not matched at one junction end, which may reflect a read error. V is TRBV20-1 and J is TRBJ2-3; either TRBD1 or TRBD2 may fit D (5 bases each). The germline V gene encodes CDR1 DFQATT and CDR2 SNEGSKA (reference sequence). This CDR3 comprises 12 residues. Here the CDR3 DNA reads TGTAGCCTTGGGGGTGACACAGATACGCAGTATTTT. Residues: CSLGGDTDTQYF.

V is TRBV27 and J is TRBJ1-5, with unresolved D. The CDR3 spans 15 residues. Trimming removed 5 bases at V and 3 bases at J, with 14 bases between. CDR1 is MNHEY, CDR2 SMNVEV, per germline (reference sequence). DNA for the CDR3: TGTGCCAGCAGTCGCACCCTGTCCCCCAATCAGCCCCAGCATTTT. It is translated as CASSRTLSPNQPQHF.

The table lists this clonotype with a few counts. This chain links TRBV3-1 with TRBJ2-1, with 9 bases that match TRBD1. The CDR3 runs to 15 residues. CDR1 is LGHDT and CDR2 is YNNKEL in the germline V gene (reference sequence). With V trimmed by 4 bases and J by 6 bases, 7 bases remained unmatched. In DNA, the CDR3 is TGTGCCAGCAGCCTCTCCGGGACAGGGATCAATGAGCAGTTCTTC. Amino acids: CASSLSGTGINEQFF.

This clonotype was seen ten or more times. V usage is TRBV12-3 or TRBV12-4 and J usage is TRBJ1-6; D gene uncertain. The CDR3 consists of 13 residues. Trimming took off 8 bases at V and 7 bases at J, with 12 bases between the two ends. The CDR3 is CASQRLSNSPLHF. The CDR3 DNA reads as TGTGCCAGCCAACGTTTGTCCAATTCACCCCTCCACTTT.

The rearrangement joins TRBV24-1 to TRBJ2-1, with unresolved D. The germline V gene encodes CDR1 KGHDR and CDR2 SFDVKD. There are 18 residues in the CDR3. Between the trimmed V and J ends, which lost 2 bases and 5 bases, there was a span of 21 bases. The CDR3 region is CATSDYGNGRLAHNEQFF. CDR3 sequence (DNA): TGTGCCACCAGTGATTATGGGAACGGTCGGTTAGCTCACAATGAGCAGTTCTTC.

This clonotype was recorded at least ten times. V usage is TRBV2 and J usage is TRBJ2-7; no reliable D call. Per the germline V gene, CDR1 is SNHLY and CDR2 is FYNNEI. Trimming pared 2 bases from V and 4 bases from J, leaving 9 bases between. The CDR3 runs 13 residues. CDR3 residues: CASSESGLYEQYF. CDR3 nucleotides: TGTGCCAGCAGTGAAAGTGGATTATACGAGCAGTACTTC.